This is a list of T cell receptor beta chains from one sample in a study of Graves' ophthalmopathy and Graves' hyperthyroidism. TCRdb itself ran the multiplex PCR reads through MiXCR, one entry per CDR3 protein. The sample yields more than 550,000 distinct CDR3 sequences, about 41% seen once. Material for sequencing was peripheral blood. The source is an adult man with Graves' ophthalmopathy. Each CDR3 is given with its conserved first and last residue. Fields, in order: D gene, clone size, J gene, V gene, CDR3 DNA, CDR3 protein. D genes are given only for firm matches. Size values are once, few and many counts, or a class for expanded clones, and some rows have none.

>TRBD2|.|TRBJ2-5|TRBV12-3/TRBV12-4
TGTGCCAGCAGATACGGGACTAGCCAAGAGACCCAGTACTTC
CASRYGTSQETQYF
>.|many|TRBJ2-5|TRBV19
TGTGCCACCAGAACCGAGGGTTCGGAGACCCAGTACTTC
CATRTEGSETQYF
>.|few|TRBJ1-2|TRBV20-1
TGCAGTGCTGGCCCTCAGGGTTTTAACTATGGCTACACCTTC
CSAGPQGFNYGYTF
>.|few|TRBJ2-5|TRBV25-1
TGTGCCAGCAGGGTTTCAGAGACCCAGTACTTC
CASRVSETQYF
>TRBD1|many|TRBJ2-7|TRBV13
TGTGCCAGCAGCTTAGATGGGGACAGGGACTACGAGCAGTACTTC
CASSLDGDRDYEQYF
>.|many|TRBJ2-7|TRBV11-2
TGTGCCAGCAGCCACGTCCAGCGGGCCCTTTACGAGCAGTACTTC
CASSHVQRALYEQYF
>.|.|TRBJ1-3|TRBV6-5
TGTGCCAGCAGTGAAGCCAGGGAGGATGGAAGCACCATATATTTT
CASSEAREDGSTIYF
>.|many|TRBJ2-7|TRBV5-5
TGTGCCAGCAGCTTGACAGCTACGGTCTACGAGCAGTACTTC
CASSLTATVYEQYF
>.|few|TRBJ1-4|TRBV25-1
TGTGCCAGCAGCTCCCCCGCAACTAATGAAAAACTGTTTTTT
CASSSPATNEKLFF
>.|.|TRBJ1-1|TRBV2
TGTGCCAGCGACACAGGGTCAGGTGAAGCTTTCTTT
CASDTGSGEAFF
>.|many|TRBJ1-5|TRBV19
TGTGCCAGTAGTGACTGGAGCAATCAGCCCCAGCATTTT
CASSDWSNQPQHF
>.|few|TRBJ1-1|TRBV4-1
TGCGCCAGCAGCCAAGTAGTACAGGTGAACACTGAAGCTTTCTTT
CASSQVVQVNTEAFF